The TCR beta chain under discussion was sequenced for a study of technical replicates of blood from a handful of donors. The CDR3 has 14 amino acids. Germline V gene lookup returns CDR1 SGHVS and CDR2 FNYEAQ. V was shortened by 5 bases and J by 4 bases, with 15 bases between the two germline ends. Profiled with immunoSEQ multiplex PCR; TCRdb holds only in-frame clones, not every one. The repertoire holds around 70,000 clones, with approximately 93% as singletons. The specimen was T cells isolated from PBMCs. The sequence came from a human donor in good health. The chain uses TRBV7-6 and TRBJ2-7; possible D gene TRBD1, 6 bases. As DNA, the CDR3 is TGTGCCAGCAGCCCCCCAGGGGAGTATTACGAGCAGTACTTC. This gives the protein CASSPPGEYYEQYF.